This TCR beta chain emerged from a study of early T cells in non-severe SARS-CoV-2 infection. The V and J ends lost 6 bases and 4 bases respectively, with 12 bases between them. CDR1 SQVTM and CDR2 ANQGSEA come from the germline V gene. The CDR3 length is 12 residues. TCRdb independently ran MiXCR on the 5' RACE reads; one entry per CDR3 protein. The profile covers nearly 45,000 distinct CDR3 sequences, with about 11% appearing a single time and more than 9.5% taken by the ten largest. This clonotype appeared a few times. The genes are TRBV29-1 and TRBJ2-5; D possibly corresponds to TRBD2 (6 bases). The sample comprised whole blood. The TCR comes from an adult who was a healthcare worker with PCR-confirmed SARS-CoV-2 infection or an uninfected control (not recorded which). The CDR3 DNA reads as TGCAGCGTCCGGACTAACCTAGAGACCCAGTACTTC. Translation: CSVRTNLETQYF.